Described below is a single T cell receptor beta chain sequence and its context. Its antigen is still unknown. This entry is derived from a study of cytomegalovirus exposure and HLA in healthy donors. Study as a whole: Earlier work reported 117 million unique TCR beta sequences from about 190 million T cells.

Amplification used 60 Vbeta primers and 13 Jbeta primers. Repertoires were generated with immunoSEQ multiplex PCR, while TCRdb's copy carries only in-frame clones and drops some. The sample has 100,000 to 150,000 clones; around two thirds are singletons. Looked up from germline, CDR1 is GTSNPN and CDR2 is SVGIG (reference sequence). J lost 4 bases, V lost 2 bases, and 8 bases had no gene match. The CDR3 runs to 15 residues. Findings of the study overall: Fewer N-insertions than the approximately 700-donor mean were reportedly shown by an Asian-associated ancestry cluster in a later analysis. In a later analysis, specific HLA alleles were associated with 16,000 or so TCR beta sequences at a 0.05 false discovery rate. Other equally common chains were less clonally expanded than HLA-associated TCR beta chains, a later analysis showed.

This clonotype originated in a human donor in good health. Material: PBMCs. This rearrangement joins TRBV30 to TRBJ1-5, with TRBD1 matching 7 bases. The CDR3 here is CAWSLAQGFNQPQHF. The DNA of the CDR3 is TGTGCCTGGAGTCTCGCACAGGGGTTTAATCAGCCCCAGCATTTT.